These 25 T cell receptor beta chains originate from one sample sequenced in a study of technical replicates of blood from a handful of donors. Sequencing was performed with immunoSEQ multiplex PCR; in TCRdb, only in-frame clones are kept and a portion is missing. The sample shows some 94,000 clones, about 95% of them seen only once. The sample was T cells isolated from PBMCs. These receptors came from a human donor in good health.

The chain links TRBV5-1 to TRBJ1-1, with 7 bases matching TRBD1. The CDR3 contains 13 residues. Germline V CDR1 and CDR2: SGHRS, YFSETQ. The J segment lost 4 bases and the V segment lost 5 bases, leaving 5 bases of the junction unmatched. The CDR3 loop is CASSQQGTTEAFF. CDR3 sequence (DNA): TGCGCCAGCAGTCAACAGGGGACCACTGAAGCTTTCTTT.

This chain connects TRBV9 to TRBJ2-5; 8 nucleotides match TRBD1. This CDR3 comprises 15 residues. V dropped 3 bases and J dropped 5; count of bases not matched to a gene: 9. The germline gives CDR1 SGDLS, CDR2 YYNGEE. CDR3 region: CASSASTGGKETQYF. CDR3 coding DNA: TGTGCCAGCAGCGCGTCTACAGGGGGTAAGGAGACCCAGTACTTC.

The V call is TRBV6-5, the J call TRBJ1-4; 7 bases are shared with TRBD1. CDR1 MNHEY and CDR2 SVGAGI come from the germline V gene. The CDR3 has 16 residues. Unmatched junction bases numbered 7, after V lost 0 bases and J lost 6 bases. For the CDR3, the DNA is TGTGCCAGCAGTTACTCGAGTAGGGGGCGAGATGAAAAACTGTTTTTT. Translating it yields CASSYSSRGRDEKLFF.

The CDR3 spells CASSVVGTGSYGYTF. CDR3 coding DNA: TGTGCCAGCAGCGTTGTCGGGACAGGGTCGTATGGCTACACCTTC. V usage is TRBV9 and J usage is TRBJ1-2; 9 bases align to TRBD1. In germline, CDR1 is SGDLS, CDR2 YYNGEE. CDR3 size: 15 residues. J was trimmed by 5 bases and V by 2 bases; bases with no gene match: 7.

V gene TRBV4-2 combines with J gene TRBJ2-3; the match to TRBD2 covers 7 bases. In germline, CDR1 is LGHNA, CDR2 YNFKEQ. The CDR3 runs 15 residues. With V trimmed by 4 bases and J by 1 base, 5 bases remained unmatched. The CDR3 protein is CASSRDYLGTDTQYF. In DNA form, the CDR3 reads TGTGCCAGCAGCCGGGACTACCTAGGCACAGATACGCAGTATTTT.

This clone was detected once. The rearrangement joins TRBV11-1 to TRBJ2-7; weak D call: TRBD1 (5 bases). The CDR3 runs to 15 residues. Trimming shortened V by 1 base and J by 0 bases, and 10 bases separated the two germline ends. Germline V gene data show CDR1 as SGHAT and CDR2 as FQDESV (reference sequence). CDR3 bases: TGTGCCAGCAGCTTAGGGCACAGGAGCTCCTACGAGCAGTACTTC. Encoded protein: CASSLGHRSSYEQYF.

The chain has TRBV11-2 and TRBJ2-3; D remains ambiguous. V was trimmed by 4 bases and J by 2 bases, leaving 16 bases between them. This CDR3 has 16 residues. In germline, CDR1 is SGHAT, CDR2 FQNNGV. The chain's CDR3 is CASSSAGATLTDTQYF. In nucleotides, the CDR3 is TGTGCCAGCAGCTCTGCAGGCGCCACCCTCACAGATACGCAGTATTTT.

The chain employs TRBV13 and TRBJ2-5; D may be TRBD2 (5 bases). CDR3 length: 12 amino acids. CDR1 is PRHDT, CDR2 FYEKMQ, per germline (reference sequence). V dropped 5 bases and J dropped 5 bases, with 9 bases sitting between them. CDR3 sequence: CASSAGSETQYF. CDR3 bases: TGTGCCAGCAGCGCGGGCTCGGAGACCCAGTACTTC.

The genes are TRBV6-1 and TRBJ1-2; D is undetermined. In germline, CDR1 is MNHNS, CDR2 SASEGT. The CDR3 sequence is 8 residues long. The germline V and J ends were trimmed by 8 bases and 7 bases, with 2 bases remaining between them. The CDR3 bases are TGTGCCAGCCTTGGCTACACCTTC. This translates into CASLGYTF.

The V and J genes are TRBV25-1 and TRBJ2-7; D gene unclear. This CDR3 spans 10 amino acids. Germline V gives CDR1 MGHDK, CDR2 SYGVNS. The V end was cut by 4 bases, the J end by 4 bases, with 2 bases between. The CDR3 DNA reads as TGTGCCAGCAGTGCTTACGAGCAGTACTTC. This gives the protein CASSAYEQYF.

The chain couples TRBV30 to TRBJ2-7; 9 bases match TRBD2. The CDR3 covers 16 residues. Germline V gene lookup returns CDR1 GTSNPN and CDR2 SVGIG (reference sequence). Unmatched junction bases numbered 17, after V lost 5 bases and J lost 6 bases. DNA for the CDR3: TGTGCCTGGGCTGGGATTTATAGCGGGAGAAGTGGCGAGCAGTACTTC. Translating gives CAWAGIYSGRSGEQYF. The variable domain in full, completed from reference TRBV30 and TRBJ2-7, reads SQTIHQWPATLVQPVGSPLSLECTVEGTSNPNLYWYRQAAGRGLQLLFYSVGIGQISSEVPQNLSASRPQDRQFILSSKKLLLSDSGFYLCAWAGIYSGRSGEQYFGPGTRLTVT.

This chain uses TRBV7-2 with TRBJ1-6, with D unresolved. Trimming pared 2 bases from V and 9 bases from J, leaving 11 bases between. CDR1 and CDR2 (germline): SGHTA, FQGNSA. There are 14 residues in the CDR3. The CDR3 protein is CASSLTTSGSPLHF. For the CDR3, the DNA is TGTGCCAGCAGCTTAACTACCTCGGGTTCACCCCTCCACTTT. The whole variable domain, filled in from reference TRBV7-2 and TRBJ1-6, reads GAGVSQSPSNKVTEKGKDVELRCDPISGHTALYWYRQSLGQGLEFLIYFQGNSAPDKSGLPSDRFSAERTGGSVSTLTIQRTQQEDSAVYLCASSLTTSGSPLHFGNGTRLTVT.

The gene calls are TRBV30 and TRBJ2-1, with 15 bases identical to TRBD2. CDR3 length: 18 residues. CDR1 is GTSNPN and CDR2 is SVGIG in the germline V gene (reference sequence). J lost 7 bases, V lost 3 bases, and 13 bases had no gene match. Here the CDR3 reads CAWSGWTSGRAVENEQFF. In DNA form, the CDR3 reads TGTGCCTGGAGCGGTTGGACTAGCGGGAGGGCCGTTGAAAATGAGCAGTTCTTC.

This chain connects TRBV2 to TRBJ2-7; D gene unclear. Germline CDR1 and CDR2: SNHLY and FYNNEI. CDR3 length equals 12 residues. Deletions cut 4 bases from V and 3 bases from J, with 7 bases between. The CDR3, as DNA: TGTGCCAGCAGTGGGGCCTTCTACGAGCAGTACTTC. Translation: CASSGAFYEQYF.

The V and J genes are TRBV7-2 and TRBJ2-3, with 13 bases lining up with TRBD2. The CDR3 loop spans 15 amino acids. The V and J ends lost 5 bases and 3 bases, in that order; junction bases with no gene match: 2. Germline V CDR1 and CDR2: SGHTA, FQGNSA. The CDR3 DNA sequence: TGTGCCAGCAGCCGGACTAGCGGGAGTACAGATACGCAGTATTTT. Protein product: CASSRTSGSTDTQYF.

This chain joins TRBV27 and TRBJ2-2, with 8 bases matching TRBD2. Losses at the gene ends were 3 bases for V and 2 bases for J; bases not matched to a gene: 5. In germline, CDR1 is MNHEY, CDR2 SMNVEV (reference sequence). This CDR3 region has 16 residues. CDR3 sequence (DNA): TGTGCCAGCAGTTTGGGAGCGGGAGTTAACACCGGGGAGCTGTTTTTT. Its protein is CASSLGAGVNTGELFF.

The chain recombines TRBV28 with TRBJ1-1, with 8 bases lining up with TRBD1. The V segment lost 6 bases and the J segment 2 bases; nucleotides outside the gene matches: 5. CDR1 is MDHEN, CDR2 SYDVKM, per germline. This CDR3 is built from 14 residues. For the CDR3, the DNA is TGTGCCAGCAGCCCAGGGGGCGAAAACACTGAAGCTTTCTTT. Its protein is CASSPGGENTEAFF.

CDR3 sequence: CASRSLAAGGETQYF. The CDR3 coding sequence is TGTGCCAGCAGAAGTCTAGCGGCGGGAGGAGAGACCCAGTACTTC. The J gene is TRBJ2-5, the V gene TRBV27; 8 positions agree with TRBD2. Per the germline V gene, CDR1 is MNHEY and CDR2 is SMNVEV (reference sequence). V shed 6 bases and J 4 bases; nucleotides not matched to a gene: 10. This CDR3 is built from 15 residues.

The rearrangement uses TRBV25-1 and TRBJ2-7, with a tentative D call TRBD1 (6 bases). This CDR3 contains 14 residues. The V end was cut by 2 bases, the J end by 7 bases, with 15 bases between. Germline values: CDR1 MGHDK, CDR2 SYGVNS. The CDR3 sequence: CASSETGGLREQYF. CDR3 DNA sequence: TGTGCCAGCAGTGAAACTGGGGGCCTAAGGGAGCAGTACTTC.

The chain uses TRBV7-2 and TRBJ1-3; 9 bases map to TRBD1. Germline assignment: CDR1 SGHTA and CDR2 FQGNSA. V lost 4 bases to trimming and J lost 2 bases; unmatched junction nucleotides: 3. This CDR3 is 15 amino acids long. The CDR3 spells CASSSRTGAGNTIYF. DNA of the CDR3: TGTGCCAGCAGCTCTCGGACAGGGGCTGGAAACACCATATATTTT.

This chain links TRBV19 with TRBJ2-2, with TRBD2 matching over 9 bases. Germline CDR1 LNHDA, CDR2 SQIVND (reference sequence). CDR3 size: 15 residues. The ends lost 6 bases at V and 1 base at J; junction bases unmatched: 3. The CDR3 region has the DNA TGTGCCAGTAGCGGACTAGCGCTGAACACCGGGGAGCTGTTTTTT. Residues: CASSGLALNTGELFF.

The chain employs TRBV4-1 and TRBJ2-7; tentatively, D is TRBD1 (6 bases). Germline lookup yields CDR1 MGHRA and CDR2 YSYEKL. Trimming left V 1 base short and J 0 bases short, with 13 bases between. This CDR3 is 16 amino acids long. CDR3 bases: TGCGCCAGCAGCCAAGGCCCGACAGGCCACTCCTACGAGCAGTACTTC. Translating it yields CASSQGPTGHSYEQYF.

CDR3 sequence: CANQGLFYGYTF. The DNA for the CDR3 is TGTGCCAATCAGGGGCTTTTCTATGGCTACACCTTC. J is TRBJ1-2 and V is TRBV6-1; D might be TRBD1 (6 bases). V lost 10 bases, J lost 4 bases, and 13 bases lay in between. Germline V gene sequence: CDR1 MNHNS, CDR2 SASEGT. This CDR3 is 12 amino acids long.

The CDR3 here is CATTLDRGMANYGYTF. CDR3 coding DNA: TGTGCCACCACCTTGGACAGGGGGATGGCTAACTATGGCTACACCTTC. The V call is TRBV28, the J call TRBJ1-2; the match to TRBD1 covers 10 bases. Trimming took 10 bases from V and 0 from J; bases not matched to a gene: 11. The CDR3 is 16 residues long. Germline V gene sequence: CDR1 MDHEN, CDR2 SYDVKM.

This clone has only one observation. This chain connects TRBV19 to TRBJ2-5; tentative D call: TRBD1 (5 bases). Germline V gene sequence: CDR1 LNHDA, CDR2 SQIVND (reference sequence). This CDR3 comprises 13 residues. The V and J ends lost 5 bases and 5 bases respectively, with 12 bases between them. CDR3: CASSPRARETQYF. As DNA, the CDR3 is TGTGCCAGTAGTCCCAGGGCCCGGGAGACCCAGTACTTC.